This TCR beta chain derives from a study of OX40 agonist ivuxolimab in advanced cancers. The CDR3 loop spans 17 amino acids. Germline CDR1 is MGHRA and CDR2 is YSYEKL. V was clipped by 1 base and J by 1 base, with 16 bases between them. Profiled with immunoSEQ multiplex PCR; TCRdb holds only in-frame clones, not every one. The sample carries about 81,000 clones, more than 80% recorded once. A remark on this clone: What it recognizes is unknown.

Study-level findings and limits: Partial responders at 0.1-3.0 mg/kg had among the lowest clonal expansion.

Specimen: CD4+ or CD8+ T cells sorted from blood, collected in a trial of the OX40 agonist ivuxolimab. The chain is built from TRBV4-1 and TRBJ1-1; perhaps TRBD1 as D (5 bases). The sequence was collected from an adult with an advanced solid tumor such as melanoma, head and neck, liver or kidney cancer. Here the CDR3 reads CASSQGGARATNTEAFF. In DNA, the CDR3 is TGCGCCAGCAGCCAAGGCGGGGCCCGCGCGACGAACACTGAAGCTTTCTTT.